These T cell receptor beta chains were read from a single sample in a study of OX40 agonist ivuxolimab in advanced cancers. This table comes from immunoSEQ multiplex PCR, and its TCRdb copy is limited to in-frame clones, with some not included. This sample carries 65,000 to 95,000 clones, around 85% of them seen once, and the ten largest clones take 3% to 4.5%. The specimen was CD4+ or CD8+ T cells sorted from blood, collected in a trial of the OX40 agonist ivuxolimab. The receptors shown here come from an adult with an advanced solid tumor such as melanoma, head and neck, liver or kidney cancer. The CDR3 runs from the conserved cysteine through the conserved F or W. Fields, in order: clone size, J gene, D gene, V gene, CDR3 length, CDR3 protein, CDR3 DNA. D genes are given only for firm matches. Part of the rows lack a size; the others show once, few, many or a class for expanded clones.

once	TRBJ2-7	-	TRBV5-1	15	CASSPGGGHTYEQYF	TGCGCCAGCAGCCCGGGTGGGGGTCATACCTACGAGCAGTACTTC
-	TRBJ1-1	TRBD1	TRBV30	14	CAWSTGGAGTEAFF	TGTGCCTGGAGTACAGGGGGCGCGGGGACTGAAGCTTTCTTT
-	TRBJ2-1	TRBD2	TRBV6-6	16	CASSYSSLAGVLEQFF	TGTGCCAGCAGTTACTCGAGCCTAGCGGGAGTGCTTGAGCAGTTCTTC
once	TRBJ2-5	-	TRBV28	16	CASTDGKQVKQETQYF	TGTGCCAGCACCGACGGGAAGCAGGTCAAACAAGAGACCCAGTACTTC
-	TRBJ2-1	-	TRBV5-1	13	CASSFAGSNEQFF	TGCGCCAGCAGCTTCGCAGGGTCCAATGAGCAGTTCTTC
few	TRBJ2-7	-	TRBV6-6	15	CASSYSMVSWDEQYF	TGTGCCAGCAGTTACTCGATGGTGTCGTGGGACGAGCAGTACTTC
-	TRBJ2-7	-	TRBV2	15	CASSTGALGSYEQYF	TGTGCCAGCAGTACAGGTGCATTGGGGTCCTACGAGCAGTACTTC
-	TRBJ2-4	TRBD1	TRBV2	14	CASQSGQGKNIQYF	TGTGCCAGTCAATCGGGACAGGGCAAAAACATTCAGTACTTC
-	TRBJ1-3	-	TRBV15	12	CATSRVGNTIYF	TGTGCCACCAGCAGGGTTGGAAACACCATATATTTT
-	TRBJ2-1	-	TRBV11-3	14	CASTLGSRYNEQFF	TGTGCCAGCACCCTTGGGTCTCGCTACAATGAGCAGTTCTTC
-	TRBJ2-1	TRBD2	TRBV27	14	CASSLAAGGGEQFF	TGTGCCAGCAGTTTAGCAGCGGGAGGAGGTGAGCAGTTCTTC
-	TRBJ2-4	TRBD2	TRBV27	22	CASSLYDPGLAGGTAAKNIQYF	TGTGCCAGCAGTTTATACGATCCGGGACTAGCGGGAGGAACTGCAGCCAAAAACATTCAGTACTTC
-	TRBJ1-5	-	TRBV19	16	CASSEGRGWPNQPQHF	TGTGCCAGTAGTGAAGGGAGAGGCTGGCCCAATCAGCCCCAGCATTTT
few	TRBJ1-3	-	TRBV19	14	CASSMTSSGNTIYF	TGTGCCAGTAGTATGACCAGCTCTGGAAACACCATATATTTT
-	TRBJ2-2	-	TRBV7-6	15	CASSLIASATGELFF	TGTGCCAGCAGCTTAATCGCAAGCGCCACCGGGGAGCTGTTTTTT
-	TRBJ2-1	-	TRBV6-5	11	CASRRYNEQFF	TGTGCCAGCAGAAGGTACAATGAGCAGTTCTTC
-	TRBJ2-1	TRBD2	TRBV10-2	18	CASSTPLTSGTSYNEQFF	TGCGCCAGCAGTACGCCATTGACTAGCGGAACATCCTACAATGAGCAGTTCTTC
-	TRBJ1-3	-	TRBV6-5	15	CASRTWEGGGNTIYF	TGTGCCAGCCGTACTTGGGAGGGAGGTGGAAACACCATATATTTT
-	TRBJ2-1	-	TRBV6-6	14	CASRLDDSYNEQFF	TGTGCCAGCAGACTCGACGACTCCTACAATGAGCAGTTCTTC
-	TRBJ2-1	-	TRBV7-9	12	CASGRISDEQFF	TGTGCCAGCGGGCGAATTTCGGATGAGCAGTTCTTC
-	TRBJ2-7	-	TRBV27	13	CASSLVPPVEQYF	TGTGCCAGCAGTTTGGTGCCCCCCGTGGAGCAGTACTTC
-	TRBJ2-5	-	TRBV11-2	15	CASSPIGPLQETQYF	TGTGCCAGCAGCCCTATAGGTCCCCTTCAAGAGACCCAGTACTTC
once	TRBJ1-1	-	TRBV7-9	16	CASSFYMPPGGTEAFF	TGTGCCAGCAGCTTCTATATGCCCCCTGGGGGAACTGAAGCTTTCTTT
-	TRBJ1-2	-	TRBV5-8	14	CASGMIPGLYGYTF	TGTGCCAGCGGTATGATCCCCGGACTTTATGGCTACACCTTC
-	TRBJ2-5	-	TRBV2	14	CASSLGRSIPEQYF	TGTGCCAGCAGCCTCGGAAGATCCATCCCGGAGCAGTACTTC
-	TRBJ2-7	TRBD2	TRBV7-2	17	CASSLPEGGRVLWEQYF	TGTGCCAGCAGCTTACCTGAGGGCGGGAGGGTATTGTGGGAGCAGTACTTC
-	TRBJ1-1	TRBD1	TRBV7-8	11	CASSLLGQPLF	TGTGCCAGCAGCTTGCTGGGACAGCCTCTCTTT